The clone carrying this TCR beta chain was detected ten times or more. The antigen is not known. TCRdb called the RACE reads again in MiXCR, with one record for every CDR3 protein. The data hold 75,000 to 90,000 distinct CDR3 sequences, with 10% to 15% observed a single time. Time point here: patch test 1, 2 weeks after DPC sensitization. Treatment: therapeutic diphenylcyclopropenone sensitization with weekly scalp DPC. These data originate in a study of human T cells and chemical hapten exposure. Whole-study results and caveats: Expanded TCRs produced significantly more large CDR3 similarity clusters than controls did.

The sequenced sample was whole blood, obtained in connection with sensitization to the hapten diphenylcyclopropenone (DPC). The TCR comes from a woman in her sixties with alopecia areata. Some clones in this sample may be carry-over from other donors' samples.

The CDR3 DNA follows: TGTGCCAGCAGCCGGACTAGCGGGGGGACTAATGAGCAGTTCTTC. Encoded protein: CASSRTSGGTNEQFF. The V call is TRBV7-6, the J call TRBJ2-1, with TRBD2 matching 14 bases. Losses at the gene ends were 5 bases for V and 7 bases for J; bases not matched to a gene: 4. This CDR3 is 15 amino acids long. Germline lookup yields CDR1 SGHVS and CDR2 FNYEAQ.